This TCR beta chain was recorded in a study of cytomegalovirus exposure and HLA in healthy donors. The assay was immunoSEQ multiplex PCR, and TCRdb's table has in-frame clones only and misses some. The sample consists of 170,000 or so clones, around 82% of them appearing once. Specimen: PBMCs. The sequence came from a young woman in good health and CMV-seropositive.

CDR3 loop: CATSRAGQGVDEQYF. The DNA of the CDR3 is TGTGCCACCAGCAGAGCCGGGCAGGGGGTTGACGAGCAGTACTTC. The J gene is TRBJ2-7, the V gene TRBV15; 7 bases align to TRBD1. The germline V gene encodes CDR1 LNHNV and CDR2 YYDKDF (reference sequence). The CDR3 length is 15 residues. Trimming removed 1 base from V and 5 bases from J; junction bases left unmatched: 8.